This T cell receptor beta chain was sequenced in a study of graft-versus-host responses after intestinal transplantation (TCRdb year 2021). Broadly, across the study: The transplants that recipients received were multivisceral, liver-intestinal, or isolated intestinal. Donor T cell macrochimerism was defined as a peak of at least 4% donor T cells among recipient peripheral blood mononuclear cells. All recipients received anti-thymocyte globulin induction followed by maintenance tacrolimus and steroids for two to four years. Instead of going to the commercial service, samples from a few later patients were sequenced in-house on an Illumina MiSeq and processed with MiXCR. To identify alloreactive clones, pre-transplant mixed lymphocyte reaction products were sequenced and compared with unstimulated pre-transplant donor and recipient T cells. The cohort enrolled about two dozen intestinal transplant recipients including one retransplant, and a few patients lacking pretransplant specimens were excluded. After intestinal transplantation, graft-versus-host and host-versus-graft alloreactive T cell clones were followed in the graft, circulation and bone marrow using bulk TCR-beta CDR3 sequencing.

Taken from cysteine to phenylalanine, the CDR3 has 17 residues. Just the 51-base CDR3 DNA is kept, in frame starting at base 1. V is cut back by 4 bases and J by 7 bases, with 13 bases in the junction unmatched. CDR1 SGDLS and CDR2 YYNGEE are derived from the germline V gene. This specimen's time point label, interpreted: cells obtained before transplantation from donor or recipient. CD3+CD4+ and CD3+CD8+ populations were FACS-sorted from unstimulated pre-transplant donor and recipient cells taken from spleen or lymph nodes. The full study reports these points: Early after transplant, peak levels of circulating GvH clones were associated with declines in HvG clones. In patients with donor T cell macrochimerism, the allografts had high GvH to HvG T cell clonal ratios. GvH clones were found in recipient bone marrow, and some of the GvH clones appeared earlier in ileal mucosa or blood, which is consistent with an intestinal mucosal origin. The conclusions were limited by the relatively low number and heterogeneity of the intestinal transplant patients.

Of note for this clone: Its antigen is currently not known. Per-base quality was not reported, and no clone a single base away is much larger than it.

Library preparation was by the immunoSEQ multiplex PCR assay. For most patients, genomic DNA was isolated with the Qiagen DNeasy Blood and Tissue Kit and shipped frozen to Adaptive Biotechnologies for TCR sequencing. For most patients, high-throughput TCR-beta CDR3 sequencing of genomic DNA was performed by Adaptive Biotechnologies. In the original analysis: TCR sequencing data for over 15 patients were retrieved from Adaptive's ImmunoSEQ software; three other patients were processed with MiXCR and VDJtools. To correct CD4 versus CD8 sorting errors, sequences present in both subsets at a frequency ratio below 5:1 were removed. CDR3 nucleotide sequences shared between donor and recipient were removed because the origin of such sequences could not be assigned. At least 2-fold expansion over unstimulated cells and a minimum CFSE-low frequency of 0.002% (template counts) or 0.001% (read counts) were required for clones to be classified as alloreactive. Mappable clones were those detected in sequenced pre-transplant spleen, lymph node, or MLR CFSE-low populations of the donor or recipient. The cumulative frequency of alloreactive clones was calculated as a percentage of all sequences, weighted by copy number. The immuneACCESS repertoire file appears here via TCRdb, limited to in-frame rearrangements. These files lack a portion of the clones; in checked studies, under half of the deficit traces to unresolved V genes, and the cause of the others is not known. For V, J and clone size, that table is used; D and trimming come from the DNA. Within this sample are tens of thousands of clones, with 90% to 95% of them counted one time only. The top ten constitute nearly 0.1% of the sample.

The receptor was derived from a human donor who received an intestinal transplant. The sequencing used unstimulated CD4+ T cells sorted from spleen or lymph node cells, collected before intestinal transplant. Rearrangement joined TRBV9 to TRBJ2-1; the junction holds 11 bases that match TRBD2. The nucleotide sequence reads as follows: TGTGCCAGCAGCCCAATGCCACTAGCGGGGGAGGGGAATGAGCAGTTCTTC. Its protein reads: CASSPMPLAGEGNEQFF.